The 17 T cell receptor beta chains presented below share a single source sample, sequenced in a study of blood T cell repertoires in COVID-19. Clones were read by immunoSEQ multiplex PCR, and TCRdb kept only the in-frame ones, dropping some. The sample has a few hundred thousand clones, 70% to 90% seen once. Sequencing was carried out using PBMCs or T cells enriched from blood (not recorded which). These receptors were obtained from a woman aged 35 to 49 who had recovered from COVID-19.

The chain links TRBV6-5 to TRBJ1-1, with D unclear. The CDR3 is 14 amino acids. Per the germline V gene, CDR1 is MNHEY and CDR2 is SVGAGI. Trimming stripped 2 bases from V and 3 bases from J, with 10 bases between. The chain's CDR3 is CASSYRRGDTEAFF. CDR3 bases: TGTGCCAGCAGTTACCGGCGGGGAGACACTGAAGCTTTCTTT.

V gene TRBV28 combines with J gene TRBJ2-5, with TRBD1 matching 7 bases. The trim removed 2 bases at V and 6 bases at J, leaving 3 bases unmatched. CDR1 and CDR2 from the germline V gene are MDHEN and SYDVKM. CDR3 length equals 13 residues. CDR3 DNA: TGTGCCAGCAGTTTACAGGGGGAGCAGACCCAGTACTTC. This translates into CASSLQGEQTQYF.

The chain has TRBV27 and TRBJ1-1; D gene uncertain. The CDR3 totals 15 residues. Germline assignment: CDR1 MNHEY and CDR2 SMNVEV (reference sequence). V lost 5 bases and J 5 bases, leaving 18 bases between the germline ends. CDR3 residues: CASSQAALRTTEAFF. The CDR3 DNA reads as TGTGCCAGCAGTCAAGCGGCCCTTCGAACTACTGAAGCTTTCTTT.

This rearrangement joins TRBV30 to TRBJ2-1, with 11 bases lining up with TRBD2. The germline CDR1 and CDR2 sequences are GTSNPN and SVGIG (reference sequence). The CDR3 is 15 residues long. Unmatched junction bases numbered 7, after V lost 2 bases and J lost 7 bases. DNA for the CDR3: TGTGCCTGGAGTACTGGGACTAGCGGTTTAAATGAGCAGTTCTTC. Amino acid sequence: CAWSTGTSGLNEQFF.

The chain carries TRBV28 and TRBJ2-5; 9 bases fit TRBD1. The CDR3 is 15 amino acids. Germline V gives CDR1 MDHEN, CDR2 SYDVKM. V dropped 6 bases and J dropped 4; count of bases not matched to a gene: 9. CDR3: CASSRGQGRRETQYF. CDR3 DNA: TGTGCCAGCAGCCGAGGACAGGGGCGGAGAGAGACCCAGTACTTC.

The chain couples TRBV2 to TRBJ1-1; D ambiguous. The germline V gene has CDR1 SNHLY and CDR2 FYNNEI. V gave up 3 bases and J gave up 1 base, with 9 bases separating them. This CDR3 is built from 14 residues. The CDR3 reads CASSDFRENTEAFF. The CDR3, as DNA: TGTGCCAGCAGTGATTTCCGAGAGAACACTGAAGCTTTCTTT. The full variable domain, with the rest looked up from reference TRBV2 and TRBJ1-1, is EPEVTQTPSHQVTQMGQEVILRCVPISNHLYFYWYRQILGQKVEFLVSFYNNEISEKSEIFDDQFSVERPDGSNFTLKIRSTKLEDSAMYFCASSDFRENTEAFFGQGTRLTVV.

This clone was found once. The chain has TRBV15 and TRBJ2-3; the D is unclear. The V gene lost 5 bases and the J gene lost 4 bases, with 16 bases spanning the gap. CDR1 is LNHNV, CDR2 YYDKDF, per germline (reference sequence). The CDR3 contains 15 residues. The CDR3 DNA is TGTGCCACCAGCTTACCCGGGTCTTCGTCAGATACGCAGTATTTT. This gives the protein CATSLPGSSSDTQYF.

The gene calls are TRBV28 and TRBJ2-7; tentative D call: TRBD1 (6 bases). The CDR3 has 17 amino acids. Germline assignment: CDR1 MDHEN and CDR2 SYDVKM. V shed 3 bases and J shed 1 base, with 19 bases lying between them. The CDR3 protein is CASSFRPSSRGSYEQYF. In nucleotides, the CDR3 is TGTGCCAGCAGTTTCCGCCCATCTTCCAGGGGTTCCTACGAGCAGTACTTC.

This clone was seen a few times. The V and J genes are TRBV28 and TRBJ2-1; 7 nucleotides line up with TRBD2. Germline V gene data show CDR1 as MDHEN and CDR2 as SYDVKM. The CDR3 spans 14 residues. After removal of 4 bases from V and 5 bases from J, the junction contained 5 bases not matched to a gene. CDR3 sequence (DNA): TGTGCCAGCAGTTCCCGGCTAGCGGACAATGAGCAGTTCTTC. It is translated as CASSSRLADNEQFF.

V gene TRBV7-2 combines with J gene TRBJ1-4; D is undetermined. V lost 5 bases to trimming and J lost 10 bases, with 17 bases between them. Looked up from germline, CDR1 is SGHTA and CDR2 is FQGNSA. CDR3 size: 14 residues. The CDR3 DNA sequence: TGTGCCAGCAGCCCGACTAATCCGGTTGGAAAACTGTTTTTT. It translates to CASSPTNPVGKLFF.

As concerns this clone: Other DNA variants within this sample encode the same CDR3. This rearrangement joins TRBV28 to TRBJ1-3; D not resolved. Germline V gives CDR1 MDHEN, CDR2 SYDVKM. V lost 4 bases, J lost 1 base, and 8 bases lay in between. The CDR3 length is 14 residues. In nucleotides, the CDR3 is TGTGCCAGCAGTTCTCCCGGGTCTGGAAACACCATATATTTT. Translated, it gives CASSSPGSGNTIYF.

This chain links TRBV18 with TRBJ2-7; 11 bases are shared with TRBD1. J was trimmed by 6 bases and V by 6 bases; bases with no gene match: 10. The CDR3 length is 15 residues. The V gene's germline CDR1 is KGHSH and CDR2 LQKENI. The CDR3 is CASSPSVGQGGEQYF. The CDR3 region has the DNA TGTGCCAGCTCTCCCTCCGTGGGACAGGGGGGCGAGCAGTACTTC. Complete variable domain (other parts from reference TRBV18 and TRBJ2-7): NAGVMQNPRHLVRRRGQEARLRCSPMKGHSHVYWYRQLPEEGLKFMVYLQKENIIDESGMPKERFSAEFPKEGPSILRIQQVVRGDSAAYFCASSPSVGQGGEQYFGPGTRLTVT.

The chain recombines TRBV18 with TRBJ2-1; tentatively, D is TRBD2 (6 bases). Germline CDR1 reads KGHSH; CDR2 reads LQKENI. The CDR3 length is 13 residues. The ends were cut back, 3 bases at V and 5 bases at J, with 8 bases in the middle. The CDR3 sequence: CASSPGLNNEQFF. CDR3 sequence (DNA): TGTGCCAGCTCACCTGGACTAAACAATGAGCAGTTCTTC.

The V and J genes are TRBV28 and TRBJ2-6, with a tentative D call TRBD1 (5 bases). The germline CDR1 and CDR2 sequences are MDHEN and SYDVKM. This CDR3 is 14 amino acids long. Trimming left V 7 bases short and J 1 base short, with 8 bases between. DNA for the CDR3: TGTGCCAGCAATGACAGATCTGGGGCCAACGTCCTGACTTTC. Translating it yields CASNDRSGANVLTF. Looking up the rest from reference TRBV28 and TRBJ2-6 gives the full variable domain: DVKVTQSSRYLVKRTGEKVFLECVQDMDHENMFWYRQDPGLGLRLIYFSYDVKMKEKGDIPEGYSVSREKKERFSLILESASTNQTSMYLCASNDRSGANVLTFGAGSRLTVL.

The chain recombines TRBV5-5 with TRBJ2-7; a possible D gene is TRBD1 (7 bases). Germline-derived CDR1 and CDR2 are SGHKS and YYEKEE (reference sequence). Between the trimmed V and J ends, which lost 2 bases and 7 bases, there was a span of 16 bases. The CDR3 has 14 amino acids. The CDR3 sequence is CASSFTRGRPEQYF. CDR3 DNA sequence: TGTGCCAGCAGCTTTACCAGGGGGAGGCCAGAGCAGTACTTC.

This chain links TRBV18 with TRBJ2-1, with TRBD2 identical over 12 bases. The length of the CDR3 is 16 residues. The germline V gene encodes CDR1 KGHSH and CDR2 LQKENI. V shed 6 bases, J shed 7 bases, and the junction held 10 bases outside the gene matches. DNA of the CDR3: TGTGCCAGCTCGAGGACTAGCGGGGCATTTGGTAATGAGCAGTTCTTC. As protein: CASSRTSGAFGNEQFF.

The rearrangement links TRBV19 to TRBJ1-1; a possible D gene is TRBD1 (5 bases). Trimming pared 6 bases from V and 1 base from J, leaving 15 bases between. Germline CDR1 LNHDA, CDR2 SQIVND (reference sequence). The CDR3 runs to 15 residues. CDR3: CASRSPGLPNTEAFF. As DNA, the CDR3 is TGTGCCAGTAGGTCTCCGGGACTCCCGAACACTGAAGCTTTCTTT.